These T cell receptor beta chains were read from a single sample in a study of blood T cell repertoires in COVID-19. TCRdb's copy holds only in-frame clones and misses some; the assay was immunoSEQ multiplex PCR. The table records tens of thousands of clones, over 75% of them present only once. Sequencing input: peripheral blood. These receptor sequences come from a human donor in a cohort sampled during active COVID-19. Each CDR3 is given without its conserved first and last residue. Fields, in order: V gene, CDR3 protein.

TRBV5-1	ASSMTGAHTEAF
TRBV6-6	ASSGPTGGAYNEQF
TRBV30	AWSRTGTNTEAF
TRBV5-4	ASSFQSSPLH
TRBV19	ASSAQGADTQY
TRBV28	ASSLHLAGLTYEQY
TRBV19	ASSPRTGFNEKLF
TRBV24-1	ATLERDRSTDTQY
TRBV7-3	ASSSTGQGEAF
TRBV5-1	ASSPQGTTNEKLF
TRBV7-2	ASSLGTGGGWETQY
TRBV27	ASSTRSSNNEQF
TRBV28	ASSLAAGYNNEQF
TRBV9	ASSAENWGRGTQY
TRBV6-4	ASSPNWQGGGYT
TRBV3-1/TRBV3-2	ASSQTGTWWEKLF
TRBV6-5	ASSPDSGYGYT
TRBV18	ASSPLAGVEKLF
TRBV28	ASIPGTGASYEQY
TRBV15	ATSRAGGANEKLF
TRBV12-3/TRBV12-4	ASYKQGQETQY
TRBV27	ASSRIESTEAF
TRBV6-2/TRBV6-3	ASSYPTLNRGSINYEQY
TRBV28	ASTGGVGEQY
TRBV2	ASSEQTGGGGYT
TRBV5-4	ASSAGRIFNYGYT
TRBV27	ASIAFGTESYNEQF
TRBV7-9	ASTYGLAGGHQETQY
TRBV4-1	ASSQGPTRSGTGELF
TRBV18	ASSPSGQRSSPLH
TRBV18	ASSPPSAGVEAF
TRBV7-2	ASSLGAGFGQPQH
TRBV24-1	ATSEPGLTQF
TRBV27	ASSLEGIRDSPMNTEAF
TRBV18	ASSLGLASEQY
TRBV28	ASSLIVGQGAYVGSGELF
TRBV2	ASNGLGSYNEQF
TRBV19	ASSMTATYGYT
TRBV5-4	ASSPGQGRNTGELF
TRBV6-6	ASSYGQGNSPLH
TRBV15	ATSRGEGRGLYGYT
TRBV7-2	ASSPGTLNQPQH
TRBV6-5	ASSYSSSGSTGELF
TRBV14	ASSQDWGLFEQY
TRBV15	ATSRDRNQGAYEQY
TRBV6-5	ASSYCRGWDCEQY
TRBV4-2	ASSLQWAGANYGYT
TRBV9	ASSVQGAGNTIY
TRBV5-5	ASSLVAGRLNTEAF
TRBV7-2	ASSLESGGAVTGELF
TRBV18	ASSPPGTAEQY
TRBV5-1	ASSAQGVGAF